The next 5 T cell receptor beta chains were all read from a single sample in a study of shared clonotypes between healthy human individuals. The assay was immunoSEQ multiplex PCR, and TCRdb's table has in-frame clones only and misses some. The data contain more than 850,000 clones, around 78% of them singletons. The sequenced sample consisted of memory CD4+ T cells from PBMCs. The subset here: CD45RA-negative fraction. These receptors were obtained from a man between 18 and 35 years old in good health. Some clones in this sample may be carry-over from other donors' samples.

J is TRBJ2-7 and V is TRBV10-3; a possible D gene is TRBD1 (7 bases). Germline lookup yields CDR1 ENHRY and CDR2 SYGVKD. The CDR3 totals 13 residues. The V and J ends lost 6 bases and 4 bases respectively, with 13 bases between them. The CDR3 region is CAISAGQSYEQYF. The CDR3 DNA is TGTGCCATCAGCGCGGGACAGTCTTACGAGCAGTACTTC.

Note on this clone: Other DNA variants within this sample encode the same CDR3. The genes are TRBV5-1 and TRBJ2-6; no clear D gene. Looked up from germline, CDR1 is SGHRS and CDR2 is YFSETQ. Trimming took 4 bases from V and 0 from J, leaving 8 bases between them. The CDR3 length is 15 residues. Here the CDR3 reads CASSLPSSGANVLTF. CDR3 nucleotide sequence: TGCGCCAGCAGCCTTCCCTCCTCTGGGGCCAACGTCCTGACTTTC.

This clone was seen only a few times. This chain joins TRBV14 and TRBJ2-1, with 11 bases fitting TRBD2. This CDR3 spans 20 amino acids. Germline V CDR1 and CDR2: SGHDN, FVKESK. Trimming cost V 4 bases and J 0 bases; bases outside gene matches: 14. The CDR3 nucleotides are TGTGCCAGCAGCCCCTATTGGGGTAGCGGGAGGGTAAGCTCCTACAATGAGCAGTTCTTC. It is translated as CASSPYWGSGRVSSYNEQFF.

This chain uses TRBV27 with TRBJ2-6; perhaps TRBD2 as D (5 bases). The germline gives CDR1 MNHEY, CDR2 SMNVEV (reference sequence). Deletions cut 6 bases from V and 0 bases from J, with 9 bases between. There are 15 residues in the CDR3. The chain's CDR3 is CASRAAGSGANVLTF. CDR3 DNA: TGTGCCAGCAGGGCGGCGGGCTCTGGGGCCAACGTCCTGACTTTC.

This chain uses TRBV5-1 with TRBJ1-1, with unresolved D. This CDR3 is 15 amino acids long. The V gene lost 0 bases and the J gene lost 3 bases, with 12 bases spanning the gap. The germline gives CDR1 SGHRS, CDR2 YFSETQ. CDR3 loop: CASSLAVGLDTEAFF. The CDR3 DNA reads as TGCGCCAGCAGCTTGGCCGTAGGACTCGACACTGAAGCTTTCTTT.